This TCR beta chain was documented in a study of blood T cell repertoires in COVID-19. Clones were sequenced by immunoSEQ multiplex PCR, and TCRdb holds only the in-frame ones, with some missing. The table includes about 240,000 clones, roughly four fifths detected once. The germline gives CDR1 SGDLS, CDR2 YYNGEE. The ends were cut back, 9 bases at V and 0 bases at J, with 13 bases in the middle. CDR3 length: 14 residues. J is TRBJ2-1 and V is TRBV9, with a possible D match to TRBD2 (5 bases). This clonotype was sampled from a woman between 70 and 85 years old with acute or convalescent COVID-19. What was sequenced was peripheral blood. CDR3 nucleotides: TGTGCCACCTCGAGCGGTCCCTCCTACAATGAGCAGTTCTTC. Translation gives CATSSGPSYNEQFF.